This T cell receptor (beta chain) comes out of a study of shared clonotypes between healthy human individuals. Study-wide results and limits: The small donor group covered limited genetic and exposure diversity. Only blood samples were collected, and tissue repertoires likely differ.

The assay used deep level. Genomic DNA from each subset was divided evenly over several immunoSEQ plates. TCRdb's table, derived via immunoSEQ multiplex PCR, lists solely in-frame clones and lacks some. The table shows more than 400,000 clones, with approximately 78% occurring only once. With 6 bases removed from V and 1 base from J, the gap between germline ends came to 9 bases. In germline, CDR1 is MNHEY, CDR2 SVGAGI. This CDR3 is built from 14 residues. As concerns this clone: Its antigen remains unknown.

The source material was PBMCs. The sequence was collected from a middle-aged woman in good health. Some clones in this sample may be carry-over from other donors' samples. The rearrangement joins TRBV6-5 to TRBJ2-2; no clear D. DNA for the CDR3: TGTGCCAGCAGATCGTGGGGGAACACCGGGGAGCTGTTTTTT. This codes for CASRSWGNTGELFF.